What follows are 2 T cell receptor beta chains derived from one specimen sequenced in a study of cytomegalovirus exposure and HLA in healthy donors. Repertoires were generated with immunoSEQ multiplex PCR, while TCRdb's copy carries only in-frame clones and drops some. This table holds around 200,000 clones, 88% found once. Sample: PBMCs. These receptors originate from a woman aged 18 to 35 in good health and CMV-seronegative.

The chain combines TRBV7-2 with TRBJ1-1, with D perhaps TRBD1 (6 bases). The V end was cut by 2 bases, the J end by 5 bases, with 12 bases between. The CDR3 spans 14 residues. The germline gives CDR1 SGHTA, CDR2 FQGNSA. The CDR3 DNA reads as TGTGCCAGCAGCTTACCGGGACATTTTACTGAAGCTTTCTTT. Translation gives CASSLPGHFTEAFF.

The CDR3 DNA is TGTGCCAGCAGCTTGGCCCAGGGGCTCTATGGCTACACCTTC. Encoded protein: CASSLAQGLYGYTF. The chain joins TRBV5-5 to TRBJ1-2; D is perhaps TRBD1 (6 bases). V was pared by 0 bases and J by 4 bases, with 10 bases between. This CDR3 has 14 amino acids. Germline CDR1 SGHKS, CDR2 YYEKEE (reference sequence).